The 2 T cell receptor beta chains below all came from one sample that was sequenced in a study of beta chain features in type 1 diabetes. Study-wide points: For Type 1 diabetes patients, all four CD4+ subsets carried TCRB CDR3s that were moderately but significantly shorter.

The antigens for these receptors are not known. What was sequenced were expressed TCRB transcripts, since all of the isolated RNA had been reverse transcribed. Profiling relied on immunoSEQ multiplex PCR, and the TCRdb table lists in-frame clones only, not all of them. The data show around 280,000 clones, approximately 15% seen once. Sequenced: naive CD4+ T cells from blood. Receptors were obtained from a man in his late teens or twenties with type 1 diabetes.

The chain joins TRBV6-5 to TRBJ2-7; no firm D call. V gave up 0 bases and J gave up 0 bases, with 12 bases separating them. From germline, CDR1 is MNHEY and CDR2 SVGAGI. CDR3 length: 16 residues. The CDR3 DNA follows: TGTGCCAGCAGTTACTCCTACCTTGGTCCCTCCTACGAGCAGTACTTC. It encodes CASSYSYLGPSYEQYF.

This clone has a single count. The rearrangement uses TRBV18 and TRBJ2-7, with a tentative D call TRBD2 (6 bases). Looked up from germline, CDR1 is KGHSH and CDR2 is LQKENI. With 0 bases removed from V and 0 bases from J, the gap between germline ends came to 12 bases. The CDR3 is 16 amino acids. The CDR3, as DNA: TGTGCCAGCTCACCACCAAACACGGGGGACTCCTACGAGCAGTACTTC. Translating it yields CASSPPNTGDSYEQYF.